The present TCR beta chain was sequenced within a study of T-cell memory formation after mild COVID-19 (dated by TCRdb to the early 2020s). Notes on the research overall: TCR sequence clusters from the two donors were largely donor specific. T-cell clones expanding and contracting after mild COVID-19 in two donors were tracked by longitudinal TCRalpha and TCRbeta repertoire sequencing. Two young, previously healthy adult volunteers, one female and one male, were included in the cohort. General study outcomes and caveats: Only a couple of mild cases were covered by the study, and larger cohorts that include severe cases with pre-infection samples were considered necessary. The detection of some responding clones in pre-infection memory suggests that pre-existing cross-reactive memory T cells joined the SARS-CoV-2 response. Contracting CD4+ clones appeared mostly in the CM and EM memory subsets, whereas CD8+ clones were enriched in EMRA. The second-wave clones that peaked on day 37 were not confirmed to be SARS-CoV-2 specific. From day 15 to 85, contracting clones showed balanced CD4/CD8 phenotypes, whereas a second wave of clones that expanded from day 15 to 37 leaned towards CD4+.

Ficoll-Paque density gradient centrifugation was the method used to isolate PBMCs. Sequenced on an Illumina NovaSeq 6000. TCRalpha and TCRbeta cDNA libraries were built by 5'RACE with constant-segment primers, adding sample barcodes and unique molecular identifiers. RNA was extracted from every sample with Trizol reagent. Amplification of the libraries took two PCR steps, and the second step added a second sample barcode plus Illumina TruSeq adapters. The libraries were sequenced on an Illumina NovaSeq using 2 x 150 bp paired-end reads. In the original analysis: With migec v1.2.7, reads were demultiplexed and then collapsed into UMI-guided consensus sequences. With mixcr v2.1.11, UMI consensuses were aligned to TRA and TRB V and J templates and assembled into clonotypes. A clonotype was counted as expanded or contracted only if both edgeR and NoisET called the change significant, with noise models trained on biological replicates. For edgeR calls, a false discovery rate-adjusted p below 0.01 and a log2 fold-change threshold of 1 were applied. As an exploratory analysis of dynamics, PCA with hierarchical clustering was applied to max-normalized trajectories of the 1000 most abundant clonotypes. The CD4 or CD8 phenotype of responding clones was assigned using the separately sequenced CD4+ and CD8+ repertoires. The public sequencing data were trimmed at Q25 with fastp and processed into clonotypes with MiXCR by TCRdb, which kept only in-frame beta chains. Each CDR3 protein appears once, grouped with its most common genes and DNA. These V and J calls are TCRdb output, not the study's own analysis. The sample table lists over 70,000 distinct CDR3 sequences, around 16% of them with a count of one. Of the sample, approximately 39% falls within the top ten clones.

From a lookup of the germline V gene (reference sequence), CDR1 and CDR2 are SEHNR and FQNEAQ. Spanning cysteine to phenylalanine, the CDR3 consists of 17 amino acids. The kept DNA is CDR3 alone, 51 bases in frame from the first base. V trim: 2 bases; J trim: 2 bases; unmatched bases: 4. Worth noting for this clonotype: Its antigen is still unknown. One base away there is no much larger clone; base qualities are not given.

The receptor was derived from a man younger than 35 who had mild COVID-19 (a few samples of this study predate the infection). The sample titles of this study are shuffled in the database, so cell type and time point are left out; the donor was told from shared clones. Input material: PBMCs or a T cell subset sorted from them (not recorded which). Here the chain combines TRBV7-9 and TRBJ2-1, with 12 junctional bases fitting TRBD2. CDR3 loop: CASSLSWTSGAYNEQFF. In nucleotides, the sequence is TGTGCCAGCAGCTTATCATGGACTAGCGGGGCCTACAATGAGCAGTTCTTC.